The clone carrying this TCR beta chain was found once. This specimen comes from a study of shared clonotypes between healthy human individuals. The V and J ends lost 6 bases and 2 bases respectively, with 15 bases between them. This CDR3 contains 15 residues. CDR1 and CDR2 (germline): MNHNS, SASEGT. Profiled with immunoSEQ multiplex PCR; TCRdb holds only in-frame clones, not every one. The sample holds about 680,000 clones; about 90% are singletons and the top ten take approximately 24%. CD8 cells regarded as naive lacked CD45RO, were positively chosen for CCR7, and omitted terminally differentiated effector memory CD45RA+ cells.

The sequenced sample was naive CD8+ T cells sorted from blood. The receptor was isolated from a man aged 25 to 40 in good health. The chain has TRBV6-1 and TRBJ2-3; TRBD1 or TRBD2 may be the D gene (6 bases each). The CDR3 sequence: CASRRRDTYTDTQYF. CDR3 coding DNA: TGTGCCAGCAGACGGCGGGACACGTACACAGATACGCAGTATTTT.